This entry is about one T cell receptor (beta chain). It has no known antigen specificity. No per-base quality is available; no much larger clone lies one base away. For survey sequencing of tumor libraries, mostly around 4.9 ug of input genomic DNA was used, and two replicates were run per sample. Following the manufacturer's instructions, the team built TCRbeta libraries using the immunoSEQ hsTCRbeta kit. Sequencing of the completed libraries took place using an Illumina NovaSeq 6000 S4 flow cell after they had been pooled to about 3 nM. The original methods were these. Raw data preprocessing and quality control were performed with the immunoSEQ Analyzer. The analysis was restricted to productive rearrangements, with each unique CDR3 amino acid sequence defining a clonotype. Repertoire clonality was estimated as the Gini-Simpson index, which was calculated using the R package tcR. Student's t test was used to compare Gini indices, while Pearson correlation assessed associations with tumor size change. What TCRdb holds here is the immuneACCESS table cut down to in-frame rearrangements. Part of the clones is not present; checked against another copy, under half of the missing clones reflect an unresolved V gene, and the others are unexplained. V and J calls and clone size are as listed in that table; D and trimming were resolved from the DNA. The sample contains about 10,000 clones, 55% to 65% of them found a single time. The top ten hold about 8% of the sample.

The source of the sample is a study of neoadjuvant anti-PD-1 for oral cavity cancer (dated by TCRdb to the early 2020s). As for the study more broadly: Patients mostly received three to four biweekly doses of nivolumab at 3 mg/kg before curative-intent surgical resection. A fourth nivolumab dose was given around day 43 to patients without progression, and definitive surgical resection was performed in those patients on days 50-56. The parent correlative cohort had 12 to 13 patients and a response rate of about 31%. Under RECIST 1.1, a patient counted as a responder if showing complete response, partial response or stable disease, and as a non-responder if showing progression. Points the paper makes about the study in general: The TCR analyses had only three patients in each response group, and the authors called for validation in larger cohorts. Larger post-treatment sizes of preexisting intratumoral clones correlated with greater tumor shrinkage, suggesting expansion of preexisting clones contributed to response. Higher pretreatment blood Treg/Th17 ratios correlated with higher pretreatment blood TCRbeta clonality and lower post-treatment tumor TCRbeta clonality.

The sample's time point label, decoded: after neoadjuvant nivolumab, at surgical resection. None of the patients had received prior systemic or radiation treatment, and all were newly diagnosed with stage II-IVA oral cavity squamous cell carcinoma. The cohort consisted of patients with HPV-negative, locally advanced oral cavity squamous cell carcinoma. The samples were drawn from a longitudinal correlative study tied to a single-arm phase II trial testing neoadjuvant nivolumab in oral cavity squamous cell carcinoma. Subject-matched pre- and post-treatment PBMCs and tumors from three responders and three non-responders underwent genomic DNA-based TCRbeta sequencing. For tumor tissue, genomic DNA extraction relied on the Maxwell RSC DNA from Tissue kit. Per the germline V gene, SGHRS is the CDR1 and YFSETQ is the CDR2. V loses 3 bases at its end and J loses 12 bases; junction bases beyond the gene matches: 20. The CDR3 covers 18 residues, taking in both the cysteine and the phenylalanine. The kept DNA is CDR3 alone, 54 bases in frame from the first base.

Specimen: tumor tissue, collected after nivolumab (anti-PD-1) treatment. Recombination joined TRBV5-1 with TRBJ2-1; 11 of the junction bases match TRBD2. The receptor comes from a person between 40 and 80 years old with oral cavity squamous cell carcinoma. The CDR3 corresponds to CASSSRTASSGRLGGQFF. The sequenced DNA: TGCGCCAGCAGCTCTCGGACAGCTTCTAGCGGGAGGTTGGGAGGGCAGTTCTTC.